The 19 T cell receptor beta chains below all came from one sample that was sequenced in a study of shared clonotypes between healthy human individuals (dated by TCRdb to 2020 to 2021). The library was made by the immunoSEQ multiplex PCR assay. Drawn from immuneACCESS, this table holds only the in-frame rearrangements with V and J called that TCRdb kept. Clones are partly lost; checked studies trace under half to an unresolved V gene and leave the rest unexplained. This sample has more than 2 million clones in its table, and 95% of those were observed once. 0.1% to 0.15% of the sample comes from the top ten. Sequenced sample: naive CD4+ T cells sorted from blood. This specimen's cell subset or site label, interpreted: CD45RA+ positively selected. All receptors derive from a man between 18 and 35 years old in good health.

The rearrangement uses TRBV7-2 and TRBJ2-7; tentative D call: TRBD1 (5 bases). Deletions cut 5 bases from V and 7 bases from J, with 12 bases between. The CDR3 has 12 residues. Germline-derived CDR1 and CDR2 are SGHTA and FQGNSA. CDR3 amino acids: CASSDSGNEQYF. The CDR3 coding sequence is TGTGCCAGCAGCGACTCAGGGAATGAGCAGTACTTC.

This sequence joins TRBV19 and TRBJ1-4, with a tentative D call TRBD1 (5 bases). The CDR3 sequence is 17 residues long. V shed 3 bases and J shed 0 bases, with 14 bases lying between them. Germline V lookup: CDR1 LNHDA, CDR2 SQIVND (reference sequence). CDR3 in DNA: TGTGCCAGTAGTATCTACAGGAGTCCCACAACTAATGAAAAACTGTTTTTT. It is translated as CASSIYRSPTTNEKLFF.

This chain uses TRBV6-6 with TRBJ2-4; tentative D call: TRBD2 (6 bases). This CDR3 contains 14 residues. CDR1 is MNHNY and CDR2 is SVGAGI in the germline V gene (reference sequence). Trimming stripped 7 bases from V and 5 bases from J, with 15 bases between. The CDR3 is CASKPGLRENIQYF. The DNA for the CDR3 is TGTGCCAGCAAACCAGGACTAAGGGAAAACATTCAGTACTTC.

The count of this clone is one. The chain recombines TRBV5-5 with TRBJ2-7, with D maybe TRBD1 (6 bases). Germline V lookup: CDR1 SGHKS, CDR2 YYEKEE (reference sequence). V was trimmed by 2 bases and J by 4 bases, leaving 13 bases between them. The CDR3 runs to 14 residues. Here the CDR3 DNA reads TGTGCCAGCAGCTTCTTTGGGGGCAGGTACGAGCAGTACTTC. It is translated as CASSFFGGRYEQYF.

The V gene is TRBV10-3, the J gene TRBJ1-1; D not resolved. The germline gives CDR1 ENHRY, CDR2 SYGVKD. Trimming stripped 2 bases from V and 0 bases from J, with 13 bases between. The CDR3 totals 16 residues. CDR3: CAISENAGELNTEAFF. CDR3 DNA sequence: TGTGCCATCAGTGAGAACGCCGGGGAATTGAACACTGAAGCTTTCTTT.

The chain combines TRBV5-4 with TRBJ1-2; D not resolved. Germline lookup yields CDR1 SGHNT and CDR2 YYREEE (reference sequence). Trimming stripped 4 bases from V and 7 bases from J, with 14 bases between. This CDR3 is 13 amino acids long. CDR3 DNA: TGTGCCAGCAGCCCTCATGACATTATTGGCTACACCTTC. This codes for CASSPHDIIGYTF.

The V and J genes are TRBV19 and TRBJ1-2; TRBD1 is a possible D gene (6 bases). Germline loops: CDR1 LNHDA, CDR2 SQIVND (reference sequence). V was trimmed by 5 bases and J by 6 bases, leaving 13 bases between them. This CDR3 comprises 13 residues. In DNA, the CDR3 is TGTGCCAGTAGTCCCACAGGGTATGATGGCTACACCTTC. This translates into CASSPTGYDGYTF. Complete variable domain (other parts from reference TRBV19 and TRBJ1-2): DGGITQSPKYLFRKEGQNVTLSCEQNLNHDAMYWYRQDPGQGLRLIYYSQIVNDFQKGDIAEGYSVSREKKESFPLTVTSAQKNPTAFYLCASSPTGYDGYTFGSGTRLTVV.

The genes are TRBV11-3 and TRBJ2-3; D gene uncertain. CDR1 and CDR2 (germline): SGHNT, YENEEA. The CDR3 runs to 14 residues. The V gene lost 3 bases and the J gene lost 0 bases, with 7 bases spanning the gap. The chain's CDR3 is CASSFGKSTDTQYF. The DNA for the CDR3 is TGTGCCAGCAGCTTTGGTAAAAGCACAGATACGCAGTATTTT. Full variable domain (outside the CDR3, taken from reference TRBV11-3 and TRBJ2-3): EAGVVQSPRYKIIEKKQPVAFWCNPISGHNTLYWYLQNLGQGPELLIRYENEEAVDDSQLPKDRFSAERLKGVDSTLKIQPAELGDSAVYLCASSFGKSTDTQYFGPGTRLTVL.

The chain carries TRBV11-2 and TRBJ2-7, with D maybe TRBD1 (6 bases). Looked up from germline, CDR1 is SGHAT and CDR2 is FQNNGV. This CDR3 has 14 residues. Trimming took off 2 bases at V and 2 bases at J, with 10 bases between the two ends. The DNA of the CDR3 is TGTGCCAGCAGCTTATGGGGGCCTACCTACGAGCAGTACTTC. Translated, it gives CASSLWGPTYEQYF.

The chain joins TRBV6-1 to TRBJ2-7; no firm D call. The CDR3 runs 14 residues. V was pared by 6 bases and J by 5 bases, with 17 bases between. Per the germline V gene, CDR1 is MNHNS and CDR2 is SASEGT. The CDR3: CASRDTFGENEQYF. CDR3 nucleotides: TGTGCCAGCAGAGACACCTTCGGAGAGAACGAGCAGTACTTC.

The chain employs TRBV21-1 and TRBJ1-6. TRBV21-1 is termed a pseudogene. The CDR3 has 15 residues. CDR3 residues: CASSKFCVIGSPLHF. The CDR3 coding sequence is TGTGCCAGCAGCAAATTCTGCGTAATCGGTTCACCCCTCCACTTT.

The V call is TRBV11-1, the J call TRBJ2-1, with 8 bases fitting TRBD1. J gave up 7 bases and V 6 bases, and 11 bases lay outside the gene matches. This CDR3 comprises 15 residues. From germline, CDR1 is SGHAT and CDR2 FQDESV (reference sequence). The CDR3 reads CASRQQDRDGNEQFF. CDR3 DNA sequence: TGTGCCAGCAGGCAACAGGACAGGGATGGAAATGAGCAGTTCTTC.

Only one count was recorded for this clone. The gene calls are TRBV10-3 and TRBJ1-2; 7 nucleotides agree with TRBD1. This CDR3 has 16 residues. Germline V gives CDR1 ENHRY, CDR2 SYGVKD. V lost 0 bases to trimming and J lost 4 bases; unmatched junction nucleotides: 8. The CDR3, as DNA: TGTGCCATCAGTGAGTCGGGGAGGGGGCGAAGCTATGGCTACACCTTC. This translates into CAISESGRGRSYGYTF.

This chain links TRBV29-1 with TRBJ1-1; unclear D gene. Trimming pared 4 bases from V and 2 bases from J, leaving 17 bases between. CDR1 is SQVTM, CDR2 ANQGSEA, per germline. The CDR3 spans 15 residues. In nucleotides, the CDR3 is TGCAGCGTTGGACCCTTGGGAAATATAAACACTGAAGCTTTCTTT. This encodes CSVGPLGNINTEAFF.

The rearrangement joins TRBV18 to TRBJ1-4; possible D gene TRBD1, 6 bases. V lost 2 bases, J lost 7 bases, and 14 bases lay in between. This CDR3 comprises 15 residues. Germline V gives CDR1 KGHSH, CDR2 LQKENI. The DNA for the CDR3 is TGTGCCAGCTCACCAGAACTTGAGGGGGGTGAAAAACTGTTTTTT. Protein product: CASSPELEGGEKLFF.

The chain is built from TRBV6-1 and TRBJ1-1, with D unclear. Between the trimmed V and J ends, which lost 2 bases and 0 bases, there was a span of 13 bases. The CDR3 length is 16 residues. Germline V lookup: CDR1 MNHNS, CDR2 SASEGT. Here the CDR3 reads CASSEWARSMNTEAFF. For the CDR3, the DNA is TGTGCCAGCAGTGAATGGGCCAGGTCAATGAACACTGAAGCTTTCTTT.

The rearrangement joins TRBV5-1 to TRBJ2-1; TRBD2 is a possible D gene (5 bases). The CDR3 is 15 residues long. V was clipped by 7 bases and J by 5 bases, with 19 bases between them. Per the germline V gene, CDR1 is SGHRS and CDR2 is YFSETQ. The CDR3 region is CASAEGARVNNEQFF. As DNA, the CDR3 is TGCGCCAGCGCCGAGGGTGCGCGCGTCAACAATGAGCAGTTCTTC.

This chain connects TRBV6-5 to TRBJ1-1; D is perhaps TRBD1 (6 bases). CDR3 length: 15 amino acids. Germline CDR1 reads MNHEY; CDR2 reads SVGAGI. Trimming took 1 base from V and 2 from J, leaving 11 bases between them. CDR3 amino acids: CASSYWGRGNTEAFF. The CDR3 bases are TGTGCCAGCAGTTACTGGGGCAGGGGTAACACTGAAGCTTTCTTT.

In this sample, this clone turned up once. The same CDR3 can be traced to other DNA sequences in this sample. The rearrangement joins TRBV11-2 to TRBJ2-1, with TRBD2 matching 8 bases. The CDR3 is 16 residues long. CDR1 and CDR2 (germline): SGHAT, FQNNGV. V lost 1 base and J lost 1; bases outside the gene matches: 3. The CDR3 spells CASSLVSGGSYNEQFF. DNA of the CDR3: TGTGCCAGCAGCTTAGTGAGCGGGGGATCCTACAATGAGCAGTTCTTC.